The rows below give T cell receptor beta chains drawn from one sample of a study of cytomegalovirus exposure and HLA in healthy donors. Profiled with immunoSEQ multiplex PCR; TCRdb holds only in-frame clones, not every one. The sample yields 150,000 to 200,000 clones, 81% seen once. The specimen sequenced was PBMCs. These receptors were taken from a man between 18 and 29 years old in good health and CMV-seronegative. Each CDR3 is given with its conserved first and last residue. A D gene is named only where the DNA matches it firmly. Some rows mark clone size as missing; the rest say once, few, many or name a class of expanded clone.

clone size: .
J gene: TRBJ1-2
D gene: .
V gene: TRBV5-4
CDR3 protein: CASSLVLNPGLSYTF
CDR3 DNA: TGTGCCAGCAGCTTGGTTCTGAACCCCGGTCTGTCCTACACCTTC

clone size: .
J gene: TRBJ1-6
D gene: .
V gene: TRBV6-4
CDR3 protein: CASSLRGSGTHSPLHF
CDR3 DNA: TGTGCCAGCAGTTTGCGGGGGTCAGGCACGCATTCACCCCTCCACTTT

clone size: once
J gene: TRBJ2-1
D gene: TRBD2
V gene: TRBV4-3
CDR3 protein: CASSQGVSGGRDEQFF
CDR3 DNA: TGCGCCAGCAGCCAAGGCGTTAGCGGGGGCAGGGATGAGCAGTTCTTC

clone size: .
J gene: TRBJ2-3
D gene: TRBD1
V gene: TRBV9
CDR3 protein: CASSPRFNRGRTDTQYF
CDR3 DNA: TGTGCCAGCAGCCCCCGTTTTAACAGGGGGCGCACAGATACGCAGTATTTT

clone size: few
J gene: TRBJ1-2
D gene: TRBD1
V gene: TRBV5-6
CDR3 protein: CASSLAAGGQGVLNYGYTF
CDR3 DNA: TGTGCCAGCAGCTTGGCCGCCGGGGGACAGGGGGTACTAAACTATGGCTACACCTTC

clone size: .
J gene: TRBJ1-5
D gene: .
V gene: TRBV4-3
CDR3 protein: CASSQTGSGQPQHF
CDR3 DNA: TGCGCCAGCAGCCAAACAGGGTCGGGTCAGCCCCAGCATTTT

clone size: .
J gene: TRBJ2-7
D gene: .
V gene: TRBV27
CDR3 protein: CASRPSGSGADNSYEQYF
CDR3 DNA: TGTGCCAGCAGGCCCTCAGGTAGCGGAGCCGATAACTCCTACGAGCAGTACTTC

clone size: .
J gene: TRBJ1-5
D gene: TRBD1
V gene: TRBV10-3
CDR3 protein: CAISESEDLGQGNQPQHF
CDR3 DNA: TGTGCCATCAGTGAGTCGGAAGACCTAGGACAGGGTAATCAGCCCCAGCATTTT

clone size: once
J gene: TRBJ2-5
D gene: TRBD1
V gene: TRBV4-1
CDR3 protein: CASSQDGQGAVETQYF
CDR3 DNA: TGCGCCAGCAGCCAAGATGGCCAGGGGGCAGTGGAGACCCAGTACTTC

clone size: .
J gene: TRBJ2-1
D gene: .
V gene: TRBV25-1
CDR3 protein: CASSGEYYNEQFF
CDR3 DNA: TGTGCCAGCAGCGGGGAATATTACAATGAGCAGTTCTTC

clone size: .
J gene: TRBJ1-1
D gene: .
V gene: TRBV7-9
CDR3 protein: CASSWHPNTEAFF
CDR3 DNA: TGTGCCAGCAGCTGGCATCCGAACACTGAAGCTTTCTTT

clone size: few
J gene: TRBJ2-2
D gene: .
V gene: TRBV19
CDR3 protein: CASRPTDPNTGELFF
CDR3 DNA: TGTGCCAGTAGACCGACTGACCCGAACACCGGGGAGCTGTTTTTT

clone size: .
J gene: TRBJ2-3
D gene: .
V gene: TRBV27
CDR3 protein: CASSSTLALHTGYTQYF
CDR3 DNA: TGTGCCAGCAGTTCCACCTTAGCCTTACATACAGGCTATACGCAGTATTTT

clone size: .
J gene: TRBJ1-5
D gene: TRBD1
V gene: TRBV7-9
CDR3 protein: CASSLGLGTGDQPQHF
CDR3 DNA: TGTGCCAGCAGCTTAGGCCTAGGGACAGGAGATCAGCCCCAGCATTTT

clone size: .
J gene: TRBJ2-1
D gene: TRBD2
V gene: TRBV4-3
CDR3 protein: CASSQDPPSGSYNEQFF
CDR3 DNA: TGCGCCAGCAGCCAAGATCCCCCTAGCGGGAGCTACAATGAGCAGTTCTTC

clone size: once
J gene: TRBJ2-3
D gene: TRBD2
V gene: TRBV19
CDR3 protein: CASSLGEGTDTQYF
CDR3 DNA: TGTGCCAGTAGTTTAGGGGAGGGAACAGATACGCAGTATTTT

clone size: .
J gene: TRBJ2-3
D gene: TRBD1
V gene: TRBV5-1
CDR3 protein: CASSSVGQGARTDTQYF
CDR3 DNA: TGCGCCAGCAGCTCGGTCGGACAGGGGGCCCGCACAGATACGCAGTATTTT

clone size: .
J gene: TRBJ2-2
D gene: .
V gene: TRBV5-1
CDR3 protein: CASSPYSGELFF
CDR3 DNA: TGCGCCAGCAGCCCCTATTCCGGGGAGCTGTTTTTT

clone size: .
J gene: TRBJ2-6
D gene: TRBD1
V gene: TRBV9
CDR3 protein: CASSVRGQPSGANVLTF
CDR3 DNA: TGTGCCAGCAGCGTTAGGGGACAGCCCTCTGGGGCCAACGTCCTGACTTTC

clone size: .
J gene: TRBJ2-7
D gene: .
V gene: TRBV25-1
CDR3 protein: CASSEGSEQYF
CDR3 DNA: TGTGCCAGCAGTGAAGGGAGCGAGCAGTACTTC

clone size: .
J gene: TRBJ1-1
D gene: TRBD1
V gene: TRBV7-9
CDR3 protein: CASSSGQGGGAEAFF
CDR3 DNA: TGTGCCAGCAGCTCGGGACAGGGGGGGGGCGCTGAAGCTTTCTTT

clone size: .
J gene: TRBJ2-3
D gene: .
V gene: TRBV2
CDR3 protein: CASRKNQGYTDTQYF
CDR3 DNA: TGTGCCAGCAGAAAAAATCAGGGATACACAGATACGCAGTATTTT

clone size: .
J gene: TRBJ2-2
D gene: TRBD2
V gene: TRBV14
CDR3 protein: CASSQDSRTSEYTGELFF
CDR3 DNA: TGTGCCAGCAGCCAAGATTCGCGGACTAGCGAGTACACCGGGGAGCTGTTTTTT

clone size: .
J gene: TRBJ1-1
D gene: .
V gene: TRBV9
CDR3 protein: CASSVEGRGGTEAFF
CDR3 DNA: TGTGCCAGCAGCGTAGAGGGTAGAGGGGGCACTGAAGCTTTCTTT

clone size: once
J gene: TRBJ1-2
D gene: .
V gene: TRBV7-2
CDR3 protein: CASSLGGQGIGGYTF
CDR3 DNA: TGTGCCAGCAGCTTAGGAGGGCAGGGGATAGGGGGCTACACCTTC

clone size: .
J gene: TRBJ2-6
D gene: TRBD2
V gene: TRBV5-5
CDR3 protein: CASSLRDPGGSGANVLTF
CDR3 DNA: TGTGCCAGCAGCTTGCGGGACCCGGGGGGATCTGGGGCCAACGTCCTGACTTTC

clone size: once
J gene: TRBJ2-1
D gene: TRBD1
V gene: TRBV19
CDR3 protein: CASTRDSSYNEQFF
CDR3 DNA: TGTGCCAGTACTCGGGACAGCTCCTACAATGAGCAGTTCTTC

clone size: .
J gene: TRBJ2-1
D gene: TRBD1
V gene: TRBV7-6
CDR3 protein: CASTKTQGMRDNEQFF
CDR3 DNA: TGTGCCAGCACCAAGACACAGGGGATGCGCGACAATGAGCAGTTCTTC

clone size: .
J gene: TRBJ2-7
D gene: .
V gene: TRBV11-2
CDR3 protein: CASSLGARGGYEQYF
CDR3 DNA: TGTGCCAGCAGCTTAGGTGCAAGGGGGGGCTACGAGCAGTACTTC

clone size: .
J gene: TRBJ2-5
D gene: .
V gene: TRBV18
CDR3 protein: CASSEYQETQYF
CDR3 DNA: TGTGCCAGCTCAGAGTACCAAGAGACCCAGTACTTC

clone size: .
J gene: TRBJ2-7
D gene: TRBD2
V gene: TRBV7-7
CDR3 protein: CASSLGVLAGEEQYF
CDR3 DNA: TGTGCTAGCAGCTTAGGCGTGCTAGCGGGAGAAGAGCAGTACTTC

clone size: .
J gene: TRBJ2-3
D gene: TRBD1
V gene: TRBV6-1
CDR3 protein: CASSTGQSTDTQYF
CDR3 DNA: TGTGCCAGCAGTACGGGACAGAGCACAGATACGCAGTATTTT

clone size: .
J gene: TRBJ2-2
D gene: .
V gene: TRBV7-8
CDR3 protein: CASSSGAGAYFTGELFF
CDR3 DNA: TGTGCCAGCAGCTCCGGGGCAGGGGCGTACTTCACCGGGGAGCTGTTTTTT

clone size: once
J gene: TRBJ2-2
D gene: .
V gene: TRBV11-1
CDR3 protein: CASSSGGVFTGELFF
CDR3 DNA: TGTGCCAGCAGCTCCGGCGGAGTTTTCACCGGGGAGCTGTTTTTT

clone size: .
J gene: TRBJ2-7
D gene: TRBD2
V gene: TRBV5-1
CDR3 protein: CASSLAKAGPSSYEQYF
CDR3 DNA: TGCGCCAGCAGCTTGGCCAAAGCGGGACCCAGCTCCTACGAGCAGTACTTC

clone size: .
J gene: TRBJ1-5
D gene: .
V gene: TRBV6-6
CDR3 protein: CASSKGQNQPQHF
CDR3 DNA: TGTGCCAGCAGCAAGGGACAAAATCAGCCCCAGCATTTT

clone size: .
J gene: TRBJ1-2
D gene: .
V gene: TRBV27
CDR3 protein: CASSPSLSQGYTF
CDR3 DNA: TGTGCCAGCAGTCCCTCCCTATCCCAAGGCTACACCTTC

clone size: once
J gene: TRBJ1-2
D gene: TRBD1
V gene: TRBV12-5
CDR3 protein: CASGPGQGAVDGYTF
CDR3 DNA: TGTGCTAGTGGACCGGGACAGGGGGCTGTCGATGGCTACACCTTC

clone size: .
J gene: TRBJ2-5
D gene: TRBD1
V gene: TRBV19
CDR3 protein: CASSLGQGRVETQYF
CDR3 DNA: TGTGCCAGTAGCCTGGGACAGGGGAGGGTGGAGACCCAGTACTTC

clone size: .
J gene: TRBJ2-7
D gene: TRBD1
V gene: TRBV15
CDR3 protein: CATSRVKWGQGAANYEQYF
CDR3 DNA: TGTGCCACCAGCAGAGTAAAGTGGGGACAGGGGGCGGCTAACTACGAGCAGTACTTC

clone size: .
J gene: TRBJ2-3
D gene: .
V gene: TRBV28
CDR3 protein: CASSSPGVLRTDTQYF
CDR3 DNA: TGTGCCAGCAGTTCGCCGGGGGTTTTAAGGACAGATACGCAGTATTTT

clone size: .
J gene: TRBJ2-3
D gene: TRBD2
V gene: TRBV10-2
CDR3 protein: CASSESKRGGRTDTQYF
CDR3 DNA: TGCGCCAGCAGTGAGTCGAAGCGGGGGGGCCGCACAGATACGCAGTATTTT

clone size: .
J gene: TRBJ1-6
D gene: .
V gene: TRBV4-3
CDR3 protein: CASSQGHLNSPLHF
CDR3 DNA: TGCGCCAGCAGCCAAGGACACCTAAATTCACCCCTCCACTTT